This T cell receptor beta chain was profiled in a study of cytomegalovirus exposure and HLA in healthy donors. Notes on the study in general: According to the study, 160 or so TCR beta chains were cytomegalovirus-associated. Cytomegalovirus status, reportedly, was diagnosed with high specificity and sensitivity by the classifier. Despite most TCR sequences being rare, some public TCRs occurred in many donors.

In germline, CDR1 is MGHDK, CDR2 SYGVNS. This CDR3 region has 13 residues. V shed 6 bases and J shed 4 bases, with 9 bases lying between them. TCRdb's copy holds only in-frame clones and misses some; the assay was immunoSEQ multiplex PCR. The profile shows some 350,000 clones, about nine tenths of them singletons. Among the roughly 120 subjects of the validation cohort, separate from the roughly 700-subject first cohort, were the donors. Worth noting for this clone: Its target is not known.

Sequenced: PBMCs. The TCR originated in a woman in her twenties or thirties in good health and CMV-seropositive. The chain combines TRBV25-1 with TRBJ2-2; D ambiguous. The CDR3 bases are TGTGCCAGCAGCCTTGCTGGCACCGGGGAGCTGTTTTTT. It specifies CASSLAGTGELFF.